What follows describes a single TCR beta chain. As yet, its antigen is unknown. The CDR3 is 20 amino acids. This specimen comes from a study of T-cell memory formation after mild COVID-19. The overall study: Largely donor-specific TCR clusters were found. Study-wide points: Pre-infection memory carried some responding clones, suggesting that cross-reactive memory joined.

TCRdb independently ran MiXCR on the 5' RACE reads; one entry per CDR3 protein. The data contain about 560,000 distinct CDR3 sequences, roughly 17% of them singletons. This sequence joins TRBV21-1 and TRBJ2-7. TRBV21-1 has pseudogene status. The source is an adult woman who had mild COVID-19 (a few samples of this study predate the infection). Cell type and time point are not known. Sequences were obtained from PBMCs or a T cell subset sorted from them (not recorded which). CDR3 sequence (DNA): TGTGCCAGCAGCAACGGAACTGCAGACCCAATCCTGGCCGCGTCCTACGAGCAGTACTTC. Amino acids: CASSNGTADPILAASYEQYF.